This TCR beta chain is drawn from a study of vaccination effects on CD4 cells after COVID-19. With 11 bases clipped from V and 7 bases from J, the junction kept 10 bases outside the gene matches. This CDR3 has 13 amino acids. Germline loops: CDR1 MNHNY, CDR2 SVGAGI (reference sequence). Profiled with immunoSEQ multiplex PCR; TCRdb holds only in-frame clones, not every one. The sample records about 79,000 clones, around 74% being singletons. Worth noting for this clone: The antigen remains unidentified.

With the ViraFEST assay, the study expanded antigen-specific CD4+ T cells using viral peptide pools, then sequenced them. After roughly 11 days in culture, the CD4+ T cells were isolated. Researchers reported culturing a few million PBMC in each well, adding around 10 IU/ml IL-2 and 10 ug/ml peptides. This material consisted of CD4+ T cells from PBMCs cultured with HCoV-229E spike peptides, taken before COVID-19 vaccination. The chain uses TRBV6-6 and TRBJ1-2, with 10 bases lining up with TRBD1. The TCR comes from a human donor who received a COVID-19 vaccine. DNA for the CDR3: TGTGCCGGGCGGGGGGGACAGGGGTTTGGCTACACCTTC. Translated: CAGRGGQGFGYTF.